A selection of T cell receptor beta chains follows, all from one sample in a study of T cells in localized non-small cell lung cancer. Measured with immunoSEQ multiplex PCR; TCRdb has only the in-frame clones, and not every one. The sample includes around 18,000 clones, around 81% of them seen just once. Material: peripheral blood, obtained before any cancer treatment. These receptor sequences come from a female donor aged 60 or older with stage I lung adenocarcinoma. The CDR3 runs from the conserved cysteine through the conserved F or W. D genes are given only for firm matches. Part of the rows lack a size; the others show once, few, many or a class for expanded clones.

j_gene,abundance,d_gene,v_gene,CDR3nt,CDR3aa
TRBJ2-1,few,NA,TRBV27,TGTGCCAGCACCTTAGGGGGAGGTGAGCAGTTCTTC,CASTLGGGEQFF
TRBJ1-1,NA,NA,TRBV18,TGTGCCAGCTCACCACGATCGGTGAACACTGAAGCTTTCTTT,CASSPRSVNTEAFF
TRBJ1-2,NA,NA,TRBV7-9,TGTGCCAGCAGCTTAGACTCTAACTATGGCTACACCTTC,CASSLDSNYGYTF
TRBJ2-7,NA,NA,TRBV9,TGTGCCAGCAGCGTAGCACCAGGGGGGATCTACGAGCAGTACTTC,CASSVAPGGIYEQYF
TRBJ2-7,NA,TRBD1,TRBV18,TGTGCCAGCTCCGGGACAGTAAACTACGAGCAGTACTTC,CASSGTVNYEQYF
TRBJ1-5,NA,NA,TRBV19,TGTGCCAGTAGTAGTTACCAATCCACTAGCAATCAGCCCCAGCATTTT,CASSSYQSTSNQPQHF
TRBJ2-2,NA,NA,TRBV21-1,TGTGCCAGCAGCAAAGGTCAGGGGAAGACCGGGGAGCTGTTTTTT,CASSKGQGKTGELFF
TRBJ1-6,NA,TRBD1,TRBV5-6,TGTGCCAGCAGCTGGCGGGACAGGAGGTTTCTCCACTTT,CASSWRDRRFLHF
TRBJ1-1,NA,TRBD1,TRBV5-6,TGTGCCAGCAGGCGACAGGGTGGGAACACTGAAGCTTTCTTT,CASRRQGGNTEAFF
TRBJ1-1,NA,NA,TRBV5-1,TGCGCCAGCAGCTCCATCGGCGGAAAGAACACTGAAGCTTTCTTT,CASSSIGGKNTEAFF
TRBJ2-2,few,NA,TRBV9,TGTGCCAGCCGACAGCAGGGTAACACCGGGGAGCTGTTTTTT,CASRQQGNTGELFF
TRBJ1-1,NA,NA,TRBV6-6,TGTGCCAGCAGCCCCAGCGTGGCGGGGGTCGACACTGAAGCTTTCTTT,CASSPSVAGVDTEAFF
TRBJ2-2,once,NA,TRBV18,TGTGCCAGCTCACCACCAGCTAGGAACACCGGGGAGCTGTTTTTT,CASSPPARNTGELFF
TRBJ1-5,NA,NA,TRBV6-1,TGTGCCAGCAGTGAACGGACAACTTTAGAGGAGCCCCAGCATTTT,CASSERTTLEEPQHF
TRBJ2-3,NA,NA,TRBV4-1,TGCGCCAGCACCCTAGGCTGGGGGAGCACAGATACGCAGTATTTT,CASTLGWGSTDTQYF
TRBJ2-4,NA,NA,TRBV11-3,TGTGCCACCCGGCGGGGCTGGGCCAAAAACATTCAGTACTTC,CATRRGWAKNIQYF
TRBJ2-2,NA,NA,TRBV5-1,TGCGCCAGCAGCTTGTCGGGACGGGGACGCACCGGGGAGCTGTTTTTT,CASSLSGRGRTGELFF
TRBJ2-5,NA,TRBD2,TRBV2,TGTGCCAGCAGTGATATGGGCGGGGGGACCCAAGAGACCCAGTACTTC,CASSDMGGGTQETQYF
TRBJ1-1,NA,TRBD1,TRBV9,TGTGCCAGCAGCGTTAGGACAGGGGGCGGCGAAGCTTTCTTT,CASSVRTGGGEAFF
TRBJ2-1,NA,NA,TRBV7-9,TGTGCCAGCAGCTGGGGTAGGGCCACACAAGGACACAATGAGCAGTTCTTC,CASSWGRATQGHNEQFF
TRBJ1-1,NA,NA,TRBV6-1,TGTGCCAGCAGTGAAGGAGGGGTCGACCCGAACACTGAAGCTTTCTTT,CASSEGGVDPNTEAFF
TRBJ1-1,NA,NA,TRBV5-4,TGTGCCAGCAGCAGGGTTTTGAACACTGAAGCTTTCTTT,CASSRVLNTEAFF
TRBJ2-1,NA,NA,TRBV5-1,TGCGCCAGCAGCTCCTCTCCGACCTACAATGAGCAGTTCTTC,CASSSSPTYNEQFF
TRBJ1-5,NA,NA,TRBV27,TGTGCCAGCAGTTTCTTGCCTACAGGTGAGAGCAATCAGCCCCAGCATTTT,CASSFLPTGESNQPQHF
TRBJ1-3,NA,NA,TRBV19,TGTGCCAGTAGTCCGATGGACTCTGGAAACACCATATATTTT,CASSPMDSGNTIYF
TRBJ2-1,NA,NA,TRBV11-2,TGTGCCAGCAGCTTATCCGAAGGGAATGAGCAGTTCTTC,CASSLSEGNEQFF
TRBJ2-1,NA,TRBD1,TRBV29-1,TGCAGCGGAACAACCGGGACAGCACACAATGAGCAGTTCTTC,CSGTTGTAHNEQFF
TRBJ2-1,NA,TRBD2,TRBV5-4,TGTGCCAGCAGCTTGGGACTAGCGGTTAACAATGAGCAGTTCTTC,CASSLGLAVNNEQFF
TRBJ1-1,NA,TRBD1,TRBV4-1,TGCGCCAGCAGCCAGACAGGGAAAGCTTTCTTT,CASSQTGKAFF
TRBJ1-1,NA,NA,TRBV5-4,TGTGCCAGCAGGGCCGAGGAGGCTGAAGCTTTCTTT,CASRAEEAEAFF
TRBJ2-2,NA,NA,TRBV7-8,TGTGCCAGCAGCACCGGGACGGGTAACACCGGGGAGCTGTTTTTT,CASSTGTGNTGELFF
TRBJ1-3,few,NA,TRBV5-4,TGTGCCAGCAGCTTAGTGCTCCCCCCTCGGGGCGGTGGAAACACCATATATTTT,CASSLVLPPRGGGNTIYF
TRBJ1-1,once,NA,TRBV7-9,TGTGCCAGCAGCTTCAGGGTTACCACTGAAGCTTTCTTT,CASSFRVTTEAFF
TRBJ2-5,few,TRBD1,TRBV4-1,TGCGCCAGCAGCCCCGAGGGACAGCCAAGAGAGACCCAGTACTTC,CASSPEGQPRETQYF
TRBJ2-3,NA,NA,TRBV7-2,TGTGCCAGCAGCTTAAGACGGACAGATACGCAGTATTTT,CASSLRRTDTQYF
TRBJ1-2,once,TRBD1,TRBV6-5,TGTGCCAGCAGTACAGGGGACTATGGCTACACCTTC,CASSTGDYGYTF
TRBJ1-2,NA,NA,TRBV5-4,TGTGCCAGTAGAAACCATACGTCCTATGGCTACACCTTC,CASRNHTSYGYTF
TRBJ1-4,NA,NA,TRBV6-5,TGTGCCAGCAGTCGCTCGACAAACCCCACGGAAAAACTGTTTTTT,CASSRSTNPTEKLFF
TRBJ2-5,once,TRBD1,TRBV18,TGTGCCAGCTCACCAAAAGGGGGCGGCGAGACCCAGTACTTC,CASSPKGGGETQYF
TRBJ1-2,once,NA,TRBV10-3,TGTGCCATCAGTGAGTCGGGACTATCGGGGTTTTACACCTTC,CAISESGLSGFYTF
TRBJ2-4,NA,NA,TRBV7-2,TGTGCCAGCAGCCCAGGACGAGACATTCAGTACTTC,CASSPGRDIQYF
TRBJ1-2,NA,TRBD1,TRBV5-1,TGCGCCAGCAGCTTGCAGGGGGCGGTGGATGGCTACACCTTC,CASSLQGAVDGYTF
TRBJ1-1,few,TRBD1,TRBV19,TGTGCCAGTAGTCCTCGACAGGGCCCGATGAACACTGAAGCTTTCTTT,CASSPRQGPMNTEAFF
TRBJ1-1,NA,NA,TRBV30,TGTGCCTGGAGTGGGTTCCAGTACGAAGCTTTCTTT,CAWSGFQYEAFF
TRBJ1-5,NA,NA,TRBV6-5,TGTGCCAGCAGTTTGGGGACGCCGAGCAATCAGCCCCAGCATTTT,CASSLGTPSNQPQHF
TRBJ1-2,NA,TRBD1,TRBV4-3,TGCGCCAGCAGCCCAGGGACAGGGTATGACTATGGCTACACCTTC,CASSPGTGYDYGYTF
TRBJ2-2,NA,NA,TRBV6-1,TGTGCCAGCAGTCAACGAGACGGAGACACCGGGGAGCTGTTTTTT,CASSQRDGDTGELFF
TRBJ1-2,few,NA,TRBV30,TGTGCCTGGAGTCGGGGGATGGTTAACTATGGCTACACCTTC,CAWSRGMVNYGYTF
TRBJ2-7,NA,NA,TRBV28,TGTGCCAGCAGGTCCGGGGCCCCGAATACCTACGAGCAGTACTTC,CASRSGAPNTYEQYF
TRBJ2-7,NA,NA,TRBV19,TGTGCCAGTAGTGCCAGGGGAGAGCAGTACTTC,CASSARGEQYF
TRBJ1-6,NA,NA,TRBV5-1,TGCGCCAGCAGCTCAGGGGATTCACCCCTCCACTTT,CASSSGDSPLHF
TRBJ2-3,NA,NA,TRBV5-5,TGTGCCAGCAGCTCACAGGGTTATACGCAGTATTTT,CASSSQGYTQYF
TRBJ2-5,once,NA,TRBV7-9,TGTGCCAGCAGCTACGCTTCAATACAAGAGACCCAGTACTTC,CASSYASIQETQYF
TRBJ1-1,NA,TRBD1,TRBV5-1,TGCGCCAGCAGACGGGACAGCTTGAACACTGAAGCTTTCTTT,CASRRDSLNTEAFF
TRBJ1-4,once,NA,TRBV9,TGTGCCAGCAGCGCTAGATCAACTAATGAAAAACTGTTTTTT,CASSARSTNEKLFF
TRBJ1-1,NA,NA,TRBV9,TGTGCCAGCAGCGTAGACCGAATGAACACTGAAGCTTTCTTT,CASSVDRMNTEAFF
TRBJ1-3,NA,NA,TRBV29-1,TGCAGCGTTGGGGGTCCGGCAGGCGACCGCTCTGGAAACACCATATATTTT,CSVGGPAGDRSGNTIYF
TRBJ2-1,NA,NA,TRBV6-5,TGTGCCAGCGGGAAGACCCGATGGGAGCAGTTCTTC,CASGKTRWEQFF
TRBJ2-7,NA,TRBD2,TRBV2,TGTGCCAGCAGCCCTAGCGGCTACGAGCAGTACTTC,CASSPSGYEQYF